This TCR beta chain was retrieved from a study of blood T cell repertoires in COVID-19. Study-wide context: Acute-phase and convalescent COVID-19 samples originated in the United States, Italy and Spain. In each case, the material was cDNA or gDNA derived from T cells, B-cell-depleted T cells, or PBMCs.

The CDR3 loop spans 14 amino acids. Trimming took off 5 bases at V and 0 bases at J, with 11 bases between the two ends. CDR1 and CDR2 (germline): KGHSH, LQKENI. In the original analysis: Nucleated cell number was recorded as an estimate derived from reference gene primer amplification. Produced via immunoSEQ multiplex PCR; TCRdb's table is partial and in-frame only. V, J and clone size were drawn from that table, and D and trimming were deduced from the DNA. The sample lists around 150,000 clones; more than 80% were seen once. The chain carries TRBV18 and TRBJ2-7; a weak D match, TRBD1 (6 bases). Sequencing used peripheral blood. This clonotype was sampled from a human donor in a cohort sampled during active COVID-19. The chain's CDR3 is CASSSDRSSYEQYF. The CDR3 DNA is TGTGCCAGCTCATCCGACAGGAGCTCCTACGAGCAGTACTTC.